This T cell receptor (beta chain) was observed in a study of immune evolution from preneoplasia to lung adenocarcinoma. Clones were read by immunoSEQ multiplex PCR, and TCRdb kept only the in-frame ones, dropping some. The sample includes some 15,000 clones, approximately 80% of them seen just once. Germline V gene sequence: CDR1 SGHAT, CDR2 FQDESV (reference sequence). J was trimmed by 2 bases and V by 7 bases; bases with no gene match: 7. CDR3 length equals 15 residues. Macro-dissection enriched premalignant or tumor cells before nucleic acid extraction. This sequence originates from a person between 65 and 79 years old with lung adenocarcinoma. The sample was FFPE minimally invasive lung adenocarcinoma tissue. The chain employs TRBV11-1 and TRBJ2-3; 9 nucleotides align to TRBD1. The CDR3 bases are TGTGCCAGCATCGCCCGGGACAGGGACACAGATACGCAGTATTTT. It specifies CASIARDRDTDTQYF.